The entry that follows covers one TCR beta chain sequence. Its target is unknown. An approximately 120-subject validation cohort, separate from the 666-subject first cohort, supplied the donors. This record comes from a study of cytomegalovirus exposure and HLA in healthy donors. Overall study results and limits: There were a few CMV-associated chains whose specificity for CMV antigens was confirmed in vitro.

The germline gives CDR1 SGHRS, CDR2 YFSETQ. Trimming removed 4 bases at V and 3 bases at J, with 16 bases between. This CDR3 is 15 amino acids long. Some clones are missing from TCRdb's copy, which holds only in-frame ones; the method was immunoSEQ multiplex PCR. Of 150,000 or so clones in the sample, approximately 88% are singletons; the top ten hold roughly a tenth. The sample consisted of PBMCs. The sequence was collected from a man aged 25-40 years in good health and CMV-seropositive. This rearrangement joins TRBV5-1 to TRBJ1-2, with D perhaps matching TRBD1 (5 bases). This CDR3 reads CASSPSGRNDYGYTF. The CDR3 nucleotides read TGCGCCAGCAGCCCGTCAGGGAGGAACGACTATGGCTACACCTTC.